This T cell receptor (beta chain) was obtained from a study of blood T cell repertoires in COVID-19. Study as a whole: The samples span acute and convalescent COVID-19 from the United States, Italy and Spain. PBMCs, B-cell-depleted T cells, or T cells were the source of the cDNA or gDNA that made up the material.

This clone is a singleton in its sample. Trimming took 4 bases from V and 7 from J; bases not matched to a gene: 6. There are 13 residues in the CDR3. Germline V gives CDR1 LNHDA, CDR2 SQIVND (reference sequence). As handled by the study authors: Reference gene primer amplification gave nucleated cell count estimates. Repertoires were generated with immunoSEQ multiplex PCR, while TCRdb's copy carries only in-frame clones and drops some. Clone size and V and J calls were adopted from that table, with D and trimming inferred from the DNA. The table has about 210,000 clones, approximately 86% seen once. The rearrangement joins TRBV19 to TRBJ1-2, with 7 bases identical to TRBD1. The specimen sequenced was peripheral blood. The clonotype comes from a man aged 18 to 35 with active or convalescent COVID-19. The CDR3, as DNA: TGTGCCAGTAGTACGAGGGGGCTCAGTGGCTACACCTTC. Translating it yields CASSTRGLSGYTF.